Following are 6 T cell receptor beta chains from one sample sequenced in a study of shared clonotypes between healthy human individuals. Naive-designated CD8 cells lacked CD45RO, were positively enriched for CCR7, and omitted terminally differentiated effector memory CD45RA+ cells. TCRdb's table, derived via immunoSEQ multiplex PCR, lists solely in-frame clones and lacks some. The data hold about 2.2 million clones, with about 93% observed a single time. Sample: naive CD8+ T cells from PBMCs. The receptors were gathered from a man in his late teens or twenties in good health. Some clones in this sample may be carry-over from other donors' samples.

This clone was counted once. J is TRBJ2-5 and V is TRBV28; D might be TRBD1 (5 bases). From germline, CDR1 is MDHEN and CDR2 SYDVKM. This CDR3 is 14 amino acids long. Trimming left V 5 bases short and J 1 base short, with 11 bases between. Here the CDR3 DNA reads TGTGCCAGCAGTAACTGGGGCGCCCAAGAGACCCAGTACTTC. The encoded protein is CASSNWGAQETQYF.

A remark on this clone: Other DNA sequences in the sample encode the same CDR3. The chain combines TRBV9 with TRBJ2-1, with TRBD2 matching over 9 bases. V lost 3 bases to trimming and J lost 2 bases; unmatched junction nucleotides: 0. This CDR3 has 14 amino acids. From germline, CDR1 is SGDLS and CDR2 YYNGEE. This CDR3 is CASSASGTYNEQFF. The CDR3 DNA reads TGTGCCAGCAGCGCTAGCGGGACCTACAATGAGCAGTTCTTC.

The genes are TRBV7-3 and TRBJ2-2; TRBD1 aligns across 7 bases. Germline values: CDR1 SGHTA, CDR2 FQGTGA. CDR3 length: 16 residues. The junction had 9 bases not matched to a gene; V was cut back by 4 bases and J by 4 bases. CDR3 sequence (DNA): TGTGCCAGCAGCTCGCGACAGGGCGGAGGCACCGGGGAGCTGTTTTTT. Amino acids: CASSSRQGGGTGELFF.

This clone was detected only once. The rearrangement links TRBV14 to TRBJ1-1, with no clear D. The V end lost 2 bases, the J end lost 4 bases, and 14 bases lay between the germline ends. CDR3 length: 15 amino acids. Germline CDR1 is SGHDN and CDR2 is FVKESK. CDR3: CASSQRPLGFTEAFF. CDR3 coding DNA: TGTGCCAGCAGCCAACGGCCCTTGGGTTTCACTGAAGCTTTCTTT.

The chain has TRBV4-2 and TRBJ2-3; D may correspond to TRBD1 or TRBD2 (5 bases each). The CDR3 runs 14 residues. Germline V CDR1 and CDR2: LGHNA, YNFKEQ. V shed 1 base and J shed 6 bases, with 11 bases lying between them. Written as DNA, the CDR3 is TGTGCCAGCAGCCAAGGGGGGATGGCGGATACGCAGTATTTT. This encodes CASSQGGMADTQYF.

The genes are TRBV7-9 and TRBJ2-1; D not resolved. Germline V CDR1 and CDR2: SEHNR, FQNEAQ (reference sequence). The V gene lost 5 bases and the J gene lost 3 bases, with 8 bases spanning the gap. The CDR3 consists of 13 residues. The CDR3 DNA reads as TGTGCCAGCAGCCGACTCGGCTACAATGAGCAGTTCTTC. Protein sequence: CASSRLGYNEQFF.